One T cell receptor (beta chain) is described in this entry. This sample is part of a study of blood T cell repertoires in COVID-19. As for the study in general: Whether acute or convalescent, the COVID-19 samples came from the United States, Italy and Spain. T cells, B-cell-depleted T cells, or PBMCs provided the cDNA or gDNA that served as material.

This CDR3 contains 15 residues. Deletions cut 6 bases from V and 11 bases from J, with 22 bases between. Germline V gene data show CDR1 as MNHNY and CDR2 as SVGAGI (reference sequence). Authors' processing steps: Counts of nucleated cells, estimated from reference gene primer amplification, were obtained. Assay: immunoSEQ multiplex PCR; the TCRdb copy retains only in-frame clones and omits some. V and J calls and clone size are as listed in that table; D and trimming were resolved from the DNA. The profile covers roughly 200,000 clones, with about 86% appearing a single time and around 1.4% taken by the ten largest.

The receptor comes from a man aged 18 to 30 with active or convalescent COVID-19. Sequencing input: peripheral blood. The chain employs TRBV6-6 and TRBJ1-4; the D gene is possibly TRBD1 (6 bases). The CDR3 sequence is CASSPGTPPPTKLFF. The CDR3 bases are TGTGCCAGCAGCCCCGGGACACCGCCACCGACCAAACTGTTTTTT.